These 10 T cell receptor beta chains were sequenced from one sample in a study of CD8 T cells in Susac syndrome. An input of roughly 0.5 to 1 ug of RNA was subjected to reverse transcription using random hexamers. A single record per CDR3 protein comes from TCRdb applying MiXCR to the immunoSEQ multiplex PCR reads. The sample has some 170,000 distinct CDR3 sequences; roughly 94% are singletons. Sequenced sample: CD4+ T cells from PBMCs. These receptors were taken from a human donor with Susac syndrome.

J is TRBJ1-1 and V is TRBV7-2; unclear D gene. V lost 1 base, J lost 3 bases, and 6 bases lay in between. Per the germline V gene, CDR1 is SGHTA and CDR2 is FQGNSA. The CDR3 length is 13 residues. The CDR3 reads CASSLDTDTEAFF. DNA of the CDR3: TGTGCCAGCAGCTTAGATACCGACACTGAAGCTTTCTTT.

Only one count was recorded for this clonotype. The chain carries TRBV20-1 and TRBJ2-1; 12 nucleotides line up with TRBD2. Germline CDR1 DFQATT, CDR2 SNEGSKA (reference sequence). V lost 0 bases, J lost 4 bases, and 4 bases stayed unmatched. The length of the CDR3 is 16 residues. CDR3 sequence reads: CSARDRGLAGYNEQFF. The CDR3 DNA follows: TGCAGTGCTAGAGATCGCGGACTAGCGGGATACAATGAGCAGTTCTTC.

V gene TRBV5-1 combines with J gene TRBJ1-6; D not resolved. The CDR3 loop spans 13 amino acids. Trimming took off 4 bases at V and 8 bases at J, with 10 bases between the two ends. Germline lookup yields CDR1 SGHRS and CDR2 YFSETQ. The CDR3 spells CASSHDPDSPLHF. The DNA for the CDR3 is TGCGCCAGCAGCCACGACCCAGATTCACCCCTCCACTTT.

The chain recombines TRBV19 with TRBJ1-1; D might be TRBD1 (5 bases). This CDR3 is 13 amino acids long. V shed 5 bases and J shed 0 bases, with 7 bases lying between them. Germline loops: CDR1 LNHDA, CDR2 SQIVND (reference sequence). CDR3 in DNA: TGTGCCAGTAGTGCGACAGTGAACACTGAAGCTTTCTTT. Its translation is CASSATVNTEAFF.

This rearrangement joins TRBV20-1 to TRBJ2-1; 7 bases are shared with TRBD2. The CDR3 is made up of 18 amino acids. V lost 6 bases to trimming and J lost 0 bases; unmatched junction nucleotides: 17. CDR1 and CDR2 from the germline V gene are DFQATT and SNEGSKA (reference sequence). The CDR3 protein is CSALVWGGPGGSYNEQFF. The CDR3 nucleotides are TGCAGTGCCCTAGTGTGGGGGGGACCCGGGGGCTCCTACAATGAGCAGTTCTTC.

The chain joins TRBV20-1 to TRBJ1-6; the D is unclear. The length of the CDR3 is 13 residues. Germline V gene lookup returns CDR1 DFQATT and CDR2 SNEGSKA (reference sequence). V lost 1 base and J 7 bases, leaving 8 bases between the germline ends. The CDR3 nucleotides are TGCAGTGCTAGAGTGAATTTCAATTCACCCCTCCACTTT. It is translated as CSARVNFNSPLHF.

This clonotype was seen a single time. The chain has TRBV6-6 and TRBJ2-7; weak D call: TRBD1 (6 bases). V shed 7 bases and J shed 5 bases, with 18 bases lying between them. The CDR3 consists of 14 residues. CDR1 and CDR2 (germline): MNHNY, SVGAGI (reference sequence). Written as DNA, the CDR3 is TGTGCCAGCACCGACGAGGCAGGGGTCAACGAGCAGTACTTC. As protein: CASTDEAGVNEQYF.

This chain's CDR3 is CASNTGGYGYTF. CDR3 bases: TGTGCCAGCAACACAGGGGGCTATGGCTACACCTTC. The V gene is TRBV2, the J gene TRBJ1-2; 8 bases are shared with TRBD1. The V gene's germline CDR1 is SNHLY and CDR2 FYNNEI. This CDR3 spans 12 amino acids. Trimming took 7 bases from V and 4 from J; bases not matched to a gene: 2. Based on the CDR3 plus reference TRBV2 and TRBJ1-2, the full variable domain is EPEVTQTPSHQVTQMGQEVILRCVPISNHLYFYWYRQILGQKVEFLVSFYNNEISEKSEIFDDQFSVERPDGSNFTLKIRSTKLEDSAMYFCASNTGGYGYTFGSGTRLTVV.

J is TRBJ1-5 and V is TRBV18; D unclear. The germline V gene encodes CDR1 KGHSH and CDR2 LQKENI. CDR3 length: 14 amino acids. V was shortened by 2 bases and J by 7 bases, with 12 bases between the two germline ends. The chain's CDR3 is CASSPGYSVQPQHF. The DNA of the CDR3 is TGTGCCAGCTCACCAGGGTATTCGGTGCAGCCCCAGCATTTT.

The rearrangement uses TRBV4-3 and TRBJ2-5; TRBD2 is a possible D gene (6 bases). This CDR3 region has 13 residues. Looked up from germline, CDR1 is LGHNA and CDR2 is YSLEER. V lost 2 bases, J lost 4 bases, and 8 bases lay in between. The DNA of the CDR3 is TGCGCCAGCAGCCAATTGGGGGGAGAGACCCAGTACTTC. It is translated as CASSQLGGETQYF.